Presented here are 15 T cell receptor beta chains from one specimen sequenced in a study of T cell repertoires in cytomegalovirus infection (dated by TCRdb to about 2019). TCRdb names Illumina HiSeq 1500 as the instrument used. Clones were called with MiXCR by TCRdb after fastp trimmed the public reads at Q25, and only in-frame beta chains were retained. Identical CDR3 proteins give one entry, which carries the most common genes and DNA. The sample table shows 400,000 or so distinct CDR3 sequences, and 18% are seen once. The ten largest clones add up to roughly 8.7% of the sample. Sequenced sample: PBMCs. The receptors here all came from a human donor in good health (CMV status not recorded). Some clones in this sample may be carry-over from other donors' samples.

This clonotype came up a few times. The gene calls are TRBV4-2 and TRBJ1-5, with D perhaps matching TRBD1 (5 bases). V lost 0 bases, J lost 7 bases, and 13 bases lay in between. The CDR3 is 15 residues long. Per germline, CDR1 LGHNA and CDR2 YNFKEQ. The CDR3 sequence is CASSQEQGDSQPQHF. The CDR3 DNA is TGTGCCAGCAGCCAAGAGCAGGGAGATTCCCAGCCCCAGCATTTT.

The table lists this clonotype with a few counts. This sequence joins TRBV4-1 and TRBJ2-3; 7 nucleotides match TRBD1. This CDR3 region has 16 residues. The J segment lost 1 base and the V segment lost 1 base, leaving 5 bases of the junction unmatched. Germline CDR1 is MGHRA and CDR2 is YSYEKL. The chain's CDR3 is CASSQVTGTGTDTQYF. CDR3 sequence (DNA): TGCGCCAGCAGCCAAGTAACCGGGACAGGCACAGATACGCAGTATTTT.

This clonotype has just a few counts. This sequence joins TRBV10-3 and TRBJ2-1; 9 bases agree with TRBD1. V lost 6 bases, J lost 4 bases, and 1 base stayed unmatched. The germline gives CDR1 ENHRY, CDR2 SYGVKD. This CDR3 has 13 amino acids. The CDR3 region is CAISGTGYNEQFF. The CDR3 DNA sequence: TGTGCCATCAGCGGGACAGGGTACAATGAGCAGTTCTTC.

The chain has TRBV20-1 and TRBJ2-3; 9 bases map to TRBD2. With 0 bases clipped from V and 5 bases from J, the junction kept 6 bases outside the gene matches. The CDR3 extends over 15 amino acids. Germline V gene data show CDR1 as DFQATT and CDR2 as SNEGSKA (reference sequence). The CDR3 sequence: CSARDDRAGGDTQYF. CDR3 DNA: TGCAGTGCTAGAGATGATCGAGCGGGAGGAGATACGCAGTATTTT.

This clonotype has at least ten counts. This rearrangement joins TRBV7-2 to TRBJ2-5; 7 nucleotides line up with TRBD2. From germline, CDR1 is SGHTA and CDR2 FQGNSA. V lost 5 bases, J lost 5 bases, and 17 bases stayed unmatched. The CDR3 covers 17 residues. CDR3 nucleotides: TGTGCCAGCAGCCAGAGATGGGGGAGGGCTTCCGGGGAGACCCAGTACTTC. Protein product: CASSQRWGRASGETQYF.

The chain has TRBV19 and TRBJ2-7; D might be TRBD1 (7 bases). Germline CDR1 and CDR2: LNHDA and SQIVND (reference sequence). CDR3 length: 14 amino acids. Trimming removed 3 bases from V and 3 bases from J, with 12 bases in between. CDR3 nucleotide sequence: TGTGCCAGTAGTATCGGCAGGGGGGACTACGAGCAGTACTTC. It specifies CASSIGRGDYEQYF.

There are many counts of this clonotype. This sequence joins TRBV12-3 or TRBV12-4 and TRBJ1-5; D is undetermined. The CDR3 sequence is 12 residues long. The V gene lost 3 bases and the J gene lost 7 bases, with 7 bases spanning the gap. The CDR3 coding sequence is TGTGCCAGCAGTTTTTTGGCGCAGCCCCAGCATTTT. Translated: CASSFLAQPQHF.

The gene calls are TRBV4-3 and TRBJ1-2; no clear D. The germline CDR1 and CDR2 sequences are LGHNA and YSLEER. V was shortened by 1 base and J by 8 bases, with 14 bases between the two germline ends. CDR3 length equals 14 residues. CDR3 loop: CASSQAPDPLGYTF. CDR3 in DNA: TGCGCCAGCAGCCAAGCGCCGGACCCCTTGGGCTACACCTTC.

This chain links TRBV7-4 with TRBJ2-7; tentative D call: TRBD2 (6 bases). The germline CDR1 and CDR2 sequences are SGHVT and SQSDAQ. The CDR3 consists of 11 residues. The germline V and J ends were trimmed by 5 bases and 13 bases, with 15 bases remaining between them. The CDR3 loop is CASSTGTFPYF. In DNA, the CDR3 is TGTGCCAGCAGCACCGGGACTTTTCCCTACTTC.

The CDR3 spells CSGREGRGSYETQYF. The CDR3 DNA follows: TGCAGCGGACGAGAGGGCAGGGGGTCTTACGAGACCCAGTACTTC. This chain joins TRBV29-1 and TRBJ2-5; 7 bases fit TRBD1. The CDR3 has 15 residues. Germline V gene lookup returns CDR1 SQVTM and CDR2 ANQGSEA. The ends lost 7 bases at V and 5 bases at J; junction bases unmatched: 16.

Many counts were recorded for this clonotype. The chain is built from TRBV7-2 and TRBJ2-3; D gene ambiguous. This CDR3 region has 12 residues. Germline values: CDR1 SGHTA, CDR2 FQGNSA. V gave up 4 bases and J gave up 4 bases, with 6 bases separating them. The CDR3 nucleotides read TGTGCCAGCAGCTCCGCAGCAGATACGCAGTATTTT. As protein: CASSSAADTQYF.

CDR3: CASSYPLAAPSTDTQYF. DNA of the CDR3: TGTGCCAGCAGTTACCCTTTGGCGGCCCCTAGCACAGATACGCAGTATTTT. The chain employs TRBV7-9 and TRBJ2-3; no clear D gene. V dropped 6 bases and J dropped 0 bases, with 19 bases sitting between them. Germline CDR1 reads SEHNR; CDR2 reads FQNEAQ (reference sequence). This CDR3 is 17 amino acids long.

The chain recombines TRBV6-1 with TRBJ2-1, with D maybe TRBD1 (5 bases). The CDR3 sequence is 17 residues long. The germline V and J ends were trimmed by 1 base and 9 bases, with 22 bases remaining between them. The germline V gene encodes CDR1 MNHNS and CDR2 SASEGT. The CDR3 DNA follows: TGTGCCAGCAGTGAAGACGACAGTGAGTCGGGTTCAGTTGAGCAGTTCTTC. Its translation: CASSEDDSESGSVEQFF.

The rearrangement links TRBV10-3 to TRBJ2-7; the D gene is possibly TRBD1 (5 bases). The CDR3 runs 15 residues. Trimming took off 4 bases at V and 1 base at J, with 14 bases between the two ends. The germline V gene has CDR1 ENHRY and CDR2 SYGVKD. The DNA of the CDR3 is TGTGCCATCAGTGCCCCAACCAGGGATTCCTACGAGCAGTACTTC. Protein: CAISAPTRDSYEQYF.

This clonotype was seen a handful of times. V gene TRBV11-2 combines with J gene TRBJ2-7; 8 bases line up with TRBD2. From germline, CDR1 is SGHAT and CDR2 FQNNGV. The V gene end was trimmed by 0 bases and the J gene end by 9 bases; junction bases not matched to a gene: 7. CDR3 length equals 14 residues. CDR3 in amino acids: CASSLDSGTSVQYF. CDR3 DNA sequence: TGTGCCAGCAGCTTAGATTCCGGGACTAGTGTGCAGTACTTC.